This T cell receptor (beta chain) was obtained from a study of regulatory T cells in long-lasting Graves disease. Noted time point: newly diagnosed GD, antithyroid drugs for less than 3 months. There was RNA extracted from PBMCs, and the TCR library was made from it. Losses at the gene ends were 3 bases for V and 8 bases for J; bases not matched to a gene: 7. Germline CDR1 is SGDLS and CDR2 is YYNGEE. This CDR3 contains 14 residues. Through Arm-PCR of CDR3 regions and iRepertoire HTBI primers, TCR beta libraries were built. Each CDR3 protein is one row after TCRdb ran MiXCR on the multiplex PCR reads. The sample gives about 470,000 distinct CDR3 sequences, about 15% of which show up once; around 15% is in the top ten. This clonotype was observed a handful of times. These data also featured in a second study, about T cells in Graves' hyperthyroidism and ophthalmopathy.

This sample comprised peripheral blood mononuclear cells (PBMCs), obtained at new diagnosis, from a patient treated with antithyroid drugs. This chain joins TRBV9 and TRBJ2-1; 8 positions match TRBD2. The sequence came from a woman in her thirties with Graves disease. CDR3 region: CASSALAGLHEQFF. The CDR3 region has the DNA TGTGCCAGCAGCGCCCTAGCGGGCCTGCATGAGCAGTTCTTC.